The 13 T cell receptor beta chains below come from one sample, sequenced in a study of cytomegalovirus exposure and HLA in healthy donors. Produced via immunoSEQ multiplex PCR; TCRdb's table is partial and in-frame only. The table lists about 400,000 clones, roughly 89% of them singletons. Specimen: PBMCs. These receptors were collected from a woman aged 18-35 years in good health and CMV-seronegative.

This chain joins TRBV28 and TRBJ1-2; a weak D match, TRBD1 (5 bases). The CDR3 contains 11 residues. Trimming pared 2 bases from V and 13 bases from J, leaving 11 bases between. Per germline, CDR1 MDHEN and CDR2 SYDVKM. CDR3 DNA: TGTGCCAGCAGTTTAGGGGCAGGGCCCACCTTC. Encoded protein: CASSLGAGPTF.

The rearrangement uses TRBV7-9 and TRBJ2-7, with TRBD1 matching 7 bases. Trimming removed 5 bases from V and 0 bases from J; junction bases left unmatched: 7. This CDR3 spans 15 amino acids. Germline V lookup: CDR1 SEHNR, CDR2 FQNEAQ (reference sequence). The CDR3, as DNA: TGTGCCAGCAGCCCCCGGACAGGTTACTCCTACGAGCAGTACTTC. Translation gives CASSPRTGYSYEQYF. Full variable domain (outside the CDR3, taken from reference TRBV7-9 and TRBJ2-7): DTGVSQNPRHKITKRGQNVTFRCDPISEHNRLYWYRQTLGQGPEFLTYFQNEAQLEKSRLLSDRFSAERPKGSFSTLEIQRTEQGDSAMYLCASSPRTGYSYEQYFGPGTRLTVT.

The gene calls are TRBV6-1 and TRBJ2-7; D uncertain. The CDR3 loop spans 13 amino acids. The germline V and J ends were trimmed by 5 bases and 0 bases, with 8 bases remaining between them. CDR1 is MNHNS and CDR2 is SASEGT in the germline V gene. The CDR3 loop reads CASSSGRSYEQYF. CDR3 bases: TGTGCCAGCAGTTCGGGTCGCTCCTACGAGCAGTACTTC.

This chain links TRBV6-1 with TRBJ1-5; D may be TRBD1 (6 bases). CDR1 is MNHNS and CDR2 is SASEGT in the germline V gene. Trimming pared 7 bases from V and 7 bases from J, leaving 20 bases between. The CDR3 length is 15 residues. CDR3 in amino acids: CASTGKGDAQQPQHF. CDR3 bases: TGTGCCAGCACGGGAAAGGGGGACGCTCAGCAGCCCCAGCATTTT.

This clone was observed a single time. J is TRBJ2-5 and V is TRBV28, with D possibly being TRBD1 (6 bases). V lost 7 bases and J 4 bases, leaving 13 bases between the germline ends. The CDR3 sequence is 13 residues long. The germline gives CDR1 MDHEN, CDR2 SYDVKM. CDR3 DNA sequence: TGTGCCAGCAACCAGGGGCGGGTAGAGACCCAGTACTTC. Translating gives CASNQGRVETQYF.

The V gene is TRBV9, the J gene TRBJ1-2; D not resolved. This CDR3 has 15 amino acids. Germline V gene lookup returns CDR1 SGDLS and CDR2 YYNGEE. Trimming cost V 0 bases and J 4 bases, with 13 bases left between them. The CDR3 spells CASSVDFRPFYGYTF. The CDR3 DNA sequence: TGTGCCAGCAGCGTAGATTTCAGGCCGTTCTATGGCTACACCTTC.

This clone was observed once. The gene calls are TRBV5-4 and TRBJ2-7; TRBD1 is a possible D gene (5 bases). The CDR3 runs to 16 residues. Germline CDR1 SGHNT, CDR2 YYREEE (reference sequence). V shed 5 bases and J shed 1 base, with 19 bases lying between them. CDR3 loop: CASRPIGQRGSYEQYF. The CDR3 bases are TGTGCCAGCAGGCCAATTGGACAAAGGGGTTCCTACGAGCAGTACTTC.

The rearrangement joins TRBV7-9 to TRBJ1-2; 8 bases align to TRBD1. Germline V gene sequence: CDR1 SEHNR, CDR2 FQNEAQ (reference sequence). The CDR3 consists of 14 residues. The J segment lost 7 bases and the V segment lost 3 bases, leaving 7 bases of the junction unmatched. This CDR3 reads CASSFGQGGSGYTF. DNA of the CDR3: TGTGCCAGCAGCTTCGGACAGGGCGGGAGTGGCTACACCTTC.

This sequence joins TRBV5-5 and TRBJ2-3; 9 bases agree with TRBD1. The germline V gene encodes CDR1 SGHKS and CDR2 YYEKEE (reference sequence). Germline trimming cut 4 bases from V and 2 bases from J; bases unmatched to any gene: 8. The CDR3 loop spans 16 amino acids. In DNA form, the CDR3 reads TGTGCCAGCAGCCGGGGACAGGGATCCTCCACAGATACGCAGTATTTT. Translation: CASSRGQGSSTDTQYF. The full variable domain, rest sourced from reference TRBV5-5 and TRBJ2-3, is DAGVTQSPTHLIKTRGQQVTLRCSPISGHKSVSWYQQVLGQGPQFIFQYYEKEERGRGNFPDRFSARQFPNYSSELNVNALLLGDSALYLCASSRGQGSSTDTQYFGPGTRLTVL.

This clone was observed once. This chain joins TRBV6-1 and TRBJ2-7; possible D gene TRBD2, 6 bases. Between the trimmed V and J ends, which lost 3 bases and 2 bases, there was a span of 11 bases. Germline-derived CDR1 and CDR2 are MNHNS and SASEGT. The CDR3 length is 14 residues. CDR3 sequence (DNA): TGTGCCAGCAGTGAGTGGGGGGTTACCTACGAGCAGTACTTC. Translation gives CASSEWGVTYEQYF.

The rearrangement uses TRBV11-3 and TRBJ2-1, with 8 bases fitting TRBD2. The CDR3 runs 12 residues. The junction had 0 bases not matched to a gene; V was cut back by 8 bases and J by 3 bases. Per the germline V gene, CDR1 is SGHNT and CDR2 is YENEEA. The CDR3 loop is CASGTSYNEQFF. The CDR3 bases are TGTGCCAGCGGGACTAGCTACAATGAGCAGTTCTTC.

Written as DNA, the CDR3 is TGTGCCTGGAGTCGATCTGACAGGGGTAGGATGAACACTGAAGCTTTCTTT. Encoded protein: CAWSRSDRGRMNTEAFF. The rearrangement uses TRBV30 and TRBJ1-1; 8 nucleotides match TRBD1. CDR3 length: 17 amino acids. From germline, CDR1 is GTSNPN and CDR2 SVGIG (reference sequence). The trim removed 2 bases at V and 0 bases at J, leaving 11 bases unmatched.

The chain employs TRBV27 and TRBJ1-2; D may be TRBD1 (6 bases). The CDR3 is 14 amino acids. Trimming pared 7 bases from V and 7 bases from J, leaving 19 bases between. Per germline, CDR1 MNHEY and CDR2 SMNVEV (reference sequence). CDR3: CASTRLGGAGGYTF. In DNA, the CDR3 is TGTGCCAGCACCCGCCTTGGGGGCGCGGGTGGCTACACCTTC.